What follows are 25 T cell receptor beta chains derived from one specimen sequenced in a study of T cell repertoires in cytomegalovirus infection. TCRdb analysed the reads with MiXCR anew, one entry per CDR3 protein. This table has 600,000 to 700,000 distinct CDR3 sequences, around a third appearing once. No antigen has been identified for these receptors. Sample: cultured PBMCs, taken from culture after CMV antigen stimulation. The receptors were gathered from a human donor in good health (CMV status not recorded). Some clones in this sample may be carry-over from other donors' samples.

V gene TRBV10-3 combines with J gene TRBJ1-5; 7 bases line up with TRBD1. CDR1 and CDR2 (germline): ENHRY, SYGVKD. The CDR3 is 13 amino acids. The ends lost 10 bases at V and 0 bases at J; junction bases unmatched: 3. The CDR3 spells CATGTDSNQPQHF. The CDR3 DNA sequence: TGTGCCACCGGGACAGATAGCAATCAGCCCCAGCATTTT.

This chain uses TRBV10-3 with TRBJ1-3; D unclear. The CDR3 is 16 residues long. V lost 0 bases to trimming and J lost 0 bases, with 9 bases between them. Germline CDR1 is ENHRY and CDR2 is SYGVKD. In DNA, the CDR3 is TGTGCCATCAGTGAGTCGGAGGTCCGCTCTGGAAACACCATATATTTT. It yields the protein CAISESEVRSGNTIYF.

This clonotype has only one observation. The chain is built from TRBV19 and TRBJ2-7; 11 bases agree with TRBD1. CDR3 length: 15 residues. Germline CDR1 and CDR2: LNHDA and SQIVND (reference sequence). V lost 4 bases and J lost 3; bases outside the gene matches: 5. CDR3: CASSKAGTGGYEQYF. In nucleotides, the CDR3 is TGTGCCAGTAGTAAGGCCGGGACAGGGGGCTACGAGCAGTACTTC.

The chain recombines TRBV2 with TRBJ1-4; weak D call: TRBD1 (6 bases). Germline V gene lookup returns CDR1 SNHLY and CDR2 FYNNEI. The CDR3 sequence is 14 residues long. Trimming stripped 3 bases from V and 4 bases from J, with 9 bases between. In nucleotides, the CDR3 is TGTGCCAGCAGTGACGACAGGATTAATGAAAAACTGTTTTTT. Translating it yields CASSDDRINEKLFF.

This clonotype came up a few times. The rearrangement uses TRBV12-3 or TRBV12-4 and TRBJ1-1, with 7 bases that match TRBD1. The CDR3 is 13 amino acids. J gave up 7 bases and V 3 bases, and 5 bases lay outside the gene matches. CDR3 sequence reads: CASSFGRGSEAFF. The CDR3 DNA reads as TGTGCCAGCAGTTTTGGCAGGGGGAGTGAAGCTTTCTTT.

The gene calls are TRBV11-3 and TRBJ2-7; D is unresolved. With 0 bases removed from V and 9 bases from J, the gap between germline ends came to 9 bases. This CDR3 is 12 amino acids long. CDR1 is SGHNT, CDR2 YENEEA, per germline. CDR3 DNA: TGTGCCAGCAGCTTAGATCGGCGAATGCAGTACTTC. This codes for CASSLDRRMQYF.

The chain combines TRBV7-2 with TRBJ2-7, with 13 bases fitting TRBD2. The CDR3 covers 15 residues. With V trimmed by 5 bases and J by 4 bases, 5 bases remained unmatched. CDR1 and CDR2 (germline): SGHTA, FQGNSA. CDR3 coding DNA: TGTGCCAGCAGCCGGACTAGCGGGAGTAGGTACGAGCAGTACTTC. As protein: CASSRTSGSRYEQYF.

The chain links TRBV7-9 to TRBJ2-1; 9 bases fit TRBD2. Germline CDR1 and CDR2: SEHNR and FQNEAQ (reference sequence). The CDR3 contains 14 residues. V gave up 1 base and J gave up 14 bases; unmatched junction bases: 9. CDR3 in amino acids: CASSLDRAGGEKFF. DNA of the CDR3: TGTGCCAGCAGCTTAGATCGCGCGGGAGGGGAAAAGTTCTTC. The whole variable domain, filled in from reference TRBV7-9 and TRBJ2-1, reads DTGVSQNPRHKITKRGQNVTFRCDPISEHNRLYWYRQTLGQGPEFLTYFQNEAQLEKSRLLSDRFSAERPKGSFSTLEIQRTEQGDSAMYLCASSLDRAGGEKFFGPGTRLTVL.

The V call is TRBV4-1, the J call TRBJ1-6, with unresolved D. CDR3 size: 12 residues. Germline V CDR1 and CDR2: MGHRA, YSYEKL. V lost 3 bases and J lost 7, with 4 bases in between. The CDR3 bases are TGCGCCAGCAGCCACGCCAATTCACCCCTCCACTTT. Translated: CASSHANSPLHF.

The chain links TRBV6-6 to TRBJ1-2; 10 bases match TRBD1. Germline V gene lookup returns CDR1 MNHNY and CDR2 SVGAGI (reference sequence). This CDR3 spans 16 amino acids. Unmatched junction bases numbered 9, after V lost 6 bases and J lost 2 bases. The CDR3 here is CASRHHGGQGNYGYTF. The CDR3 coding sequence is TGTGCCAGCAGACACCATGGGGGACAGGGGAACTATGGCTACACCTTC.

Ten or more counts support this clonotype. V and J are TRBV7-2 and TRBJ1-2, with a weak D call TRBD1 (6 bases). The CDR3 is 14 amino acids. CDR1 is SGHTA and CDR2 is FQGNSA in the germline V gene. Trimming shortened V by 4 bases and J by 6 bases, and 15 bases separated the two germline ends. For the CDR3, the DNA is TGTGCCAGCAGCTGGACCGGGACACAAAATGGCTACACCTTC. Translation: CASSWTGTQNGYTF.

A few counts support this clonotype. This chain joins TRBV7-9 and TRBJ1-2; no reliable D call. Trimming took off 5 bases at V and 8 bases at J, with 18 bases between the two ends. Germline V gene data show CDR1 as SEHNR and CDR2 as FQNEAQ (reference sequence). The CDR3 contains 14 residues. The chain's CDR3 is CASSPREGARGYTF. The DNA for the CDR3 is TGTGCCAGCAGCCCCCGGGAGGGTGCACGGGGCTACACCTTC.

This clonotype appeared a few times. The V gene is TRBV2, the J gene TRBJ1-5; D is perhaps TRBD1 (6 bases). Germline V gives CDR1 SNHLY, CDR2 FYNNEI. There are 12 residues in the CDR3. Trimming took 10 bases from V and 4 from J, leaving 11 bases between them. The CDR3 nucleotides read TGTGCCACAGGCAGGGGAAATCAGCCCCAGCATTTT. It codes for CATGRGNQPQHF.

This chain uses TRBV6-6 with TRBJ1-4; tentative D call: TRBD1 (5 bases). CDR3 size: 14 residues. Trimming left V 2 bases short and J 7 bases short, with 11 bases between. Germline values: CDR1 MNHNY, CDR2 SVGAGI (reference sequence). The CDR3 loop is CASSYVGQGEKLFF. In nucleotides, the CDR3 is TGTGCCAGCAGTTACGTGGGGCAGGGTGAAAAACTGTTTTTT.

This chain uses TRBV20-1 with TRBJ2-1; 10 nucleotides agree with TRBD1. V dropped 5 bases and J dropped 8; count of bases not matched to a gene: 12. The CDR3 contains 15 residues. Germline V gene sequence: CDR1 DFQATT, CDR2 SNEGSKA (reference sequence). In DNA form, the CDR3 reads TGCAGTGCTCCCAGGAGGGACAGGGGTAGGGATGAGCAGTTCTTC. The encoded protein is CSAPRRDRGRDEQFF.

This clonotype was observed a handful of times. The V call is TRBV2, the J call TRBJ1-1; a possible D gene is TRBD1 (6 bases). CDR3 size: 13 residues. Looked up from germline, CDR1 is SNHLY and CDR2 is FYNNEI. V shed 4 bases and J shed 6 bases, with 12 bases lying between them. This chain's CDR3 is CASSVRGEAEAFF. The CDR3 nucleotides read TGTGCCAGCAGTGTAAGGGGGGAGGCTGAAGCTTTCTTT.

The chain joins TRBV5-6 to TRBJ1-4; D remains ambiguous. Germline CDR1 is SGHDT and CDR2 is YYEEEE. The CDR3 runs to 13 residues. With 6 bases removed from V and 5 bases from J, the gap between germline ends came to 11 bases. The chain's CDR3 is CASNRVSNEKLFF. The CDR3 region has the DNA TGTGCCAGCAACCGGGTCTCGAATGAAAAACTGTTTTTT.

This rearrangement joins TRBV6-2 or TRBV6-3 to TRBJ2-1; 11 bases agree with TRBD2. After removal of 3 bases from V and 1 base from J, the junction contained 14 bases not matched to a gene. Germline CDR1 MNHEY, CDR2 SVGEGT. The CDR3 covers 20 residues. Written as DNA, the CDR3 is TGTGCCAGCAGTTATCCCTTGATAGCGGGAGGGCCTGATTCCTACAATGAGCAGTTCTTC. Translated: CASSYPLIAGGPDSYNEQFF.

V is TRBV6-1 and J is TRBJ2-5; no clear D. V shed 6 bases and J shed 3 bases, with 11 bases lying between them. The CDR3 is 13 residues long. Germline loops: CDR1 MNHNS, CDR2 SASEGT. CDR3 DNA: TGTGCCAGCAGATATGGGGTCGAAGAGACCCAGTACTTC. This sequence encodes CASRYGVEETQYF.

The CDR3, as DNA: TGTGCCAGCAAGAGAGTAGCGACCGACAATGAGCAGTTCTTC. Protein product: CASKRVATDNEQFF. This chain links TRBV2 with TRBJ2-1; possible D gene TRBD2, 5 bases. CDR1 SNHLY and CDR2 FYNNEI come from the germline V gene. This CDR3 contains 14 residues. Trimming removed 7 bases at V and 5 bases at J, with 15 bases between.

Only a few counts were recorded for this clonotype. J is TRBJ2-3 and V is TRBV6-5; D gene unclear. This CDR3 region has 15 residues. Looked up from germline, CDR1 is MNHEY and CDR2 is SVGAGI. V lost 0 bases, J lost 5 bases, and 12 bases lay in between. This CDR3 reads CASSYSSVVGDTQYF. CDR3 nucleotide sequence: TGTGCCAGCAGTTACTCGTCGGTAGTAGGAGATACGCAGTATTTT.

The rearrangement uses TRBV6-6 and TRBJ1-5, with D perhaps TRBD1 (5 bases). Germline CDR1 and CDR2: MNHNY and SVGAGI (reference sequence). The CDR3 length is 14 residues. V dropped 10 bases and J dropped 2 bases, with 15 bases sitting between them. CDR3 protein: CATRPRVGNQPQHF. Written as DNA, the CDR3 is TGTGCCACCCGCCCCAGGGTTGGCAATCAGCCCCAGCATTTT.

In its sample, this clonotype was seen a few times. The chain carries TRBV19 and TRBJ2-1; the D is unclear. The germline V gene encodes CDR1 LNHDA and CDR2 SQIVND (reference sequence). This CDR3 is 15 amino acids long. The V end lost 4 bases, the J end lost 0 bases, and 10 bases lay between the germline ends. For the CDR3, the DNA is TGTGCCAGTAGTACGGACCCAAGCTCCTACAATGAGCAGTTCTTC. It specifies CASSTDPSSYNEQFF. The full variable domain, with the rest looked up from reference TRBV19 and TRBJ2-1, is DGGITQSPKYLFRKEGQNVTLSCEQNLNHDAMYWYRQDPGQGLRLIYYSQIVNDFQKGDIAEGYSVSREKKESFPLTVTSAQKNPTAFYLCASSTDPSSYNEQFFGPGTRLTVL.

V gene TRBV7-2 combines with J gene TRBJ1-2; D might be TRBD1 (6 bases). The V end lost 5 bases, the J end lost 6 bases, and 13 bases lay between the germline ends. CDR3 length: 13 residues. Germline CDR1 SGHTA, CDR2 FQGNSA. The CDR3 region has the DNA TGTGCCAGCAGCCCTCGGGGGCCTGATGGCTACACCTTC. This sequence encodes CASSPRGPDGYTF.

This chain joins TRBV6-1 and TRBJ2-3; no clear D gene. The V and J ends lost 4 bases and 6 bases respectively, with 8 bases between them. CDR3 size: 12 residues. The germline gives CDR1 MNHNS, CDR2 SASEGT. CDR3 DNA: TGTGCCAGCAGTGGGCTAAGGGATACGCAGTATTTT. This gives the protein CASSGLRDTQYF.